The rows below give T cell receptor beta chains drawn from one sample of a study of cytomegalovirus exposure and HLA in healthy donors. Profiling relied on immunoSEQ multiplex PCR, and the TCRdb table lists in-frame clones only, not all of them. The sample gives 100,000 to 130,000 clones, about 81% of which show up once; 2% to 3% is in the top ten. The sequenced sample was PBMCs. These TCRs come from a man younger than 40 in good health and CMV-seropositive. Each CDR3 is given with its conserved first and last residue. The D gene is left open where the match is weak. Expanded clones get a size class; other rows say once, few or many, or leave the size out.

size | J | D | V | CDR3 | DNA
NA | TRBJ2-3 | NA | TRBV5-1 | CASSLGVSADTQYF | TGCGCCAGCAGCTTGGGCGTTTCTGCAGATACGCAGTATTTT
NA | TRBJ1-6 | NA | TRBV18 | CASSVGSSYNSPLHF | TGTGCCAGCTCAGTTGGGAGCTCCTATAATTCACCCCTCCACTTT
NA | TRBJ1-2 | NA | TRBV29-1 | CSVPGEEFFYGYTF | TGCAGCGTCCCCGGGGAAGAGTTCTTTTATGGCTACACCTTC
NA | TRBJ2-7 | NA | TRBV5-5 | CASSTVSSYEQYF | TGTGCCAGCAGCACTGTTTCCTCCTACGAGCAGTACTTC
once | TRBJ2-1 | NA | TRBV9 | CASSVEIGGLANEQFF | TGTGCCAGCAGCGTAGAGATTGGAGGGTTGGCCAATGAGCAGTTCTTC
NA | TRBJ2-1 | NA | TRBV11-1 | CASSFATYNEQFF | TGTGCCAGCAGCTTCGCTACCTACAATGAGCAGTTCTTC
NA | TRBJ2-5 | TRBD2 | TRBV5-1 | CASSLRAGGLGETQYF | TGCGCCAGCAGCTTACGAGCGGGGGGTCTGGGAGAGACCCAGTACTTC
NA | TRBJ1-1 | NA | TRBV19 | CASSLESSPSTEAFF | TGTGCCAGTAGCCTGGAGAGCTCCCCTAGCACTGAAGCTTTCTTT
NA | TRBJ2-1 | TRBD2 | TRBV7-8 | CASSPVIGTRLGEQFF | TGTGCCAGCAGCCCGGTGATTGGGACTAGGTTGGGTGAGCAGTTCTTC
NA | TRBJ2-7 | TRBD1 | TRBV9 | CASSPTGQSSYEQYF | TGTGCCAGCAGCCCTACGGGACAGAGCTCCTACGAGCAGTACTTC
NA | TRBJ1-6 | NA | TRBV7-2 | CASSLSGGSYNSPLHF | TGTGCCAGCAGCTTAAGCGGGGGTTCCTATAATTCACCCCTCCACTTT
NA | TRBJ1-1 | NA | TRBV6-1 | CASTIRLGTEAFF | TGTGCCAGCACGATACGGCTCGGGACTGAAGCTTTCTTT
NA | TRBJ2-7 | TRBD1 | TRBV7-9 | CSSSWDSYEQYF | TGTTCCAGCAGCTGGGACAGCTACGAGCAGTACTTC
NA | TRBJ1-1 | NA | TRBV27 | CASSPWGGGAFF | TGTGCCAGCAGTCCCTGGGGCGGCGGAGCTTTCTTT
NA | TRBJ1-2 | NA | TRBV2 | CASSDSDRPLNTF | TGTGCCAGCAGTGATTCTGACAGGCCTTTGAACACCTTC
NA | TRBJ2-1 | TRBD2 | TRBV27 | CASSLALAGGPAEQFF | TGTGCCAGCAGTTTAGCATTAGCGGGGGGGCCGGCTGAGCAGTTCTTC
NA | TRBJ1-1 | NA | TRBV15 | CATSVSNTEAFF | TGTGCCACCAGCGTCAGTAACACTGAAGCTTTCTTT
few | TRBJ1-6 | TRBD1 | TRBV7-9 | CASSFTGDNSPLHF | TGTGCCAGCAGCTTTACAGGGGATAATTCACCCCTCCACTTT
NA | TRBJ1-1 | NA | TRBV6-6 | CASSPAVGAEAFF | TGTGCCAGCAGCCCTGCTGTGGGAGCGGAAGCTTTCTTT
NA | TRBJ2-7 | NA | TRBV5-1 | CASSNDRPYEQYF | TGCGCCAGCAGCAATGACAGACCCTACGAGCAGTACTTC
NA | TRBJ1-2 | TRBD1 | TRBV10-1 | CASSQTGTNYGYTF | TGCGCCAGCAGTCAGACAGGGACTAACTATGGCTACACCTTC
NA | TRBJ2-1 | TRBD2 | TRBV6-1 | CASSQGLAGVSSYNEQFF | TGTGCCAGCAGTCAAGGACTAGCGGGGGTCAGCTCCTACAATGAGCAGTTCTTC
NA | TRBJ2-5 | TRBD1 | TRBV5-1 | CASSPGTGRMAETQYF | TGCGCCAGCAGCCCGGGGACAGGGAGGATGGCAGAGACCCAGTACTTC
NA | TRBJ1-4 | NA | TRBV7-9 | CASSLDTGNREKLFF | TGTGCCAGCAGCTTAGATACGGGGAATAGGGAAAAACTGTTTTTT
NA | TRBJ2-6 | TRBD1 | TRBV5-4 | CASSSTGVGANGLTF | TGTGCCAGCAGCTCTACAGGGGTCGGGGCCAACGGCCTGACTTTC
NA | TRBJ1-5 | TRBD1 | TRBV7-2 | CASSSQGWNQPQHF | TGTGCCAGCAGCTCACAGGGGTGGAATCAGCCCCAGCATTTT
NA | TRBJ1-2 | NA | TRBV13 | CAAGASHYGYTF | TGTGCCGCGGGGGCATCACACTATGGCTACACCTTC
NA | TRBJ2-1 | TRBD1 | TRBV7-9 | CASSLTGTYNEQFF | TGTGCCAGCAGCCTGACAGGGACCTACAATGAGCAGTTCTTC
NA | TRBJ1-4 | TRBD1 | TRBV5-4 | CASSLDRRSEKLFF | TGTGCCAGCAGCCTGGACAGGCGTAGTGAAAAACTGTTTTTT
few | TRBJ2-5 | TRBD2 | TRBV30 | CAWSSGGAIETQYF | TGTGCCTGGAGTAGCGGGGGAGCTATAGAGACCCAGTACTTC
NA | TRBJ2-5 | NA | TRBV11-3 | CASSLEETQYF | TGTGCCAGCAGCTTGGAGGAGACCCAGTACTTC
NA | TRBJ2-7 | NA | TRBV6-6 | CASSYEGGRSYEQYF | TGTGCCAGCAGTTACGAGGGGGGGAGGTCCTACGAGCAGTACTTC
NA | TRBJ1-2 | TRBD1 | TRBV14 | CASSPRTGDGYTF | TGTGCCAGCAGCCCTAGGACAGGGGATGGCTACACCTTC
NA | TRBJ2-7 | TRBD2 | TRBV5-1 | CASSLESGGAYEQYF | TGCGCCAGCAGCTTGGAAAGCGGGGGGGCCTACGAGCAGTACTTC
NA | TRBJ2-5 | TRBD2 | TRBV27 | CASSYWEGETQYF | TGTGCCAGCAGTTATTGGGAGGGGGAGACCCAGTACTTC
NA | TRBJ2-3 | TRBD2 | TRBV14 | CASSGLAGTDTQYF | TGTGCCAGCAGCGGACTAGCGGGCACAGATACGCAGTATTTT
NA | TRBJ2-3 | TRBD1 | TRBV5-6 | CASSPGTGVRDTQYF | TGTGCCAGCAGCCCCGGGACAGGGGTCCGAGATACGCAGTATTTT
NA | TRBJ2-2 | TRBD1 | TRBV19 | CAGRTGVSGELFF | TGTGCCGGAAGGACAGGGGTCTCCGGGGAGCTGTTTTTT
NA | TRBJ1-2 | TRBD1 | TRBV7-9 | CASSLASRGQDGYTF | TGTGCCAGCAGCTTAGCCAGCAGGGGGCAGGATGGCTACACCTTC
NA | TRBJ1-2 | NA | TRBV19 | CASNRRGTGGYTF | TGTGCCAGTAATAGACGCGGGACTGGAGGCTACACCTTC
NA | TRBJ1-1 | NA | TRBV5-5 | CASSSIHRDSNTEAFF | TGTGCCAGCAGCTCCATTCATCGGGACTCGAACACTGAAGCTTTCTTT
NA | TRBJ2-5 | NA | TRBV19 | CASSISALETQYF | TGTGCCAGTAGTATTAGCGCCTTAGAGACCCAGTACTTC
NA | TRBJ2-7 | NA | TRBV19 | CASSISGQSSYEQYF | TGTGCCAGTAGTATAAGTGGACAGAGCTCCTACGAGCAGTACTTC
NA | TRBJ1-1 | NA | TRBV7-3 | CASSGRANTEAFF | TGTGCCAGCAGTGGCAGGGCGAACACTGAAGCTTTCTTT
few | TRBJ2-1 | TRBD2 | TRBV4-2 | CASSPRGGQDPREQFF | TGTGCCAGCAGCCCGCGGGGGGGCCAGGACCCAAGAGAGCAGTTCTTC
NA | TRBJ1-3 | NA | TRBV27 | CASRETGQSGTIYF | TGTGCCAGCAGGGAGACAGGCCAGTCGGGGACCATATATTTT
NA | TRBJ2-1 | TRBD2 | TRBV19 | CASSRTAGERGPEQFF | TGTGCCAGTAGTAGGACCGCCGGGGAGCGGGGGCCAGAGCAGTTCTTC
NA | TRBJ2-7 | NA | TRBV5-4 | CASSFRQGYEQYF | TGTGCCAGCAGCTTCCGGCAGGGCTACGAGCAGTACTTC
NA | TRBJ2-7 | TRBD1 | TRBV19 | CASSIARTGKDEQYF | TGTGCCAGTAGTATCGCGCGGACAGGGAAGGACGAGCAGTACTTC
few | TRBJ2-2 | TRBD1 | TRBV4-2 | CASSQTGTANTGELFF | TGTGCCAGCAGCCAAACCGGGACAGCGAACACCGGGGAGCTGTTTTTT
NA | TRBJ2-3 | NA | TRBV19 | CAGSRRHTDTQYF | TGTGCCGGGAGCCGACGACACACAGATACGCAGTATTTT
few | TRBJ1-1 | NA | TRBV9 | CASSVGRDSPQNTEAFF | TGTGCCAGCAGCGTAGGACGCGACAGCCCTCAAAACACTGAAGCTTTCTTT
NA | TRBJ2-2 | NA | TRBV11-2 | CASSSRPDSPPSGELFF | TGTGCCAGCAGCTCACGTCCGGACTCCCCTCCGTCCGGGGAGCTGTTTTTT
NA | TRBJ2-2 | TRBD2 | TRBV9 | CASSVTSGNTGELFF | TGTGCCAGCAGCGTTACTAGCGGAAACACCGGGGAGCTGTTTTTT